This T cell receptor (beta chain) was documented in a study of blood T cell repertoires in COVID-19. J was trimmed by 1 base and V by 4 bases; bases with no gene match: 11. Germline V gene data show CDR1 as SGHAT and CDR2 as FQNNGV. This CDR3 region has 17 residues. Method: immunoSEQ multiplex PCR; TCRdb's copy keeps in-frame clones and lacks some. The sample holds 300,000 to 450,000 clones, 85% seen once. The J gene is TRBJ1-1, the V gene TRBV11-2; 8 nucleotides agree with TRBD1. This TCR derives from a woman aged 18-35 years with acute or convalescent COVID-19. Sequenced: peripheral blood. This CDR3 reads CASSSSFYGQGNTEAFF. CDR3 coding DNA: TGTGCCAGCAGCTCGTCCTTTTACGGACAGGGGAACACTGAAGCTTTCTTT.